These T cell receptor beta chains were read from a single sample in a study of blood T cells in healthy people across ages. TCRdb analysed the 5' RACE reads with MiXCR anew, one entry per CDR3 protein. The sample consists of about 1.4 million distinct CDR3 sequences, 55% to 75% of them appearing once. Sequencing was performed on blood. Every receptor here comes from a young man in good health. CDR3s leave out the opening cysteine and the closing phenylalanine or tryptophan. Each record gives: J gene, V gene, CDR3 protein.

J gene: TRBJ2-2
V gene: TRBV7-7
CDR3 protein: ASRPLAGNTGELF

J gene: TRBJ2-7
V gene: TRBV29-1
CDR3 protein: SDSQFRGPRYEQY

J gene: TRBJ2-3
V gene: TRBV5-1
CDR3 protein: ASSFTRQGTDTQY

J gene: TRBJ2-1
V gene: TRBV7-9
CDR3 protein: ASSSQGASLGEQF

J gene: TRBJ2-2
V gene: TRBV6-2/TRBV6-3
CDR3 protein: ASSLPTSGGWTGELF

J gene: TRBJ2-5
V gene: TRBV6-5
CDR3 protein: ASSTSLTGGHRKQY

J gene: TRBJ1-3
V gene: TRBV4-1
CDR3 protein: ASSRGQDITGNTIY

J gene: TRBJ1-2
V gene: TRBV29-1
CDR3 protein: SVEPQIANYGYT

J gene: TRBJ1-2
V gene: TRBV6-6
CDR3 protein: ASTKAGGADGYT

J gene: TRBJ1-2
V gene: TRBV4-1
CDR3 protein: ASSLDRVGHGYT

J gene: TRBJ1-1
V gene: TRBV7-9
CDR3 protein: ASSYTGVGNTEAF

J gene: -
V gene: TRBV29-1
CDR3 protein: SVERGNAGEQY

J gene: TRBJ2-1
V gene: TRBV5-5
CDR3 protein: ASSLAGTSGRFDNEQF

J gene: TRBJ2-7
V gene: TRBV10-3
CDR3 protein: AISESSGTATYEQY

J gene: TRBJ2-7
V gene: TRBV7-9
CDR3 protein: ASTHGQSCEQY

J gene: TRBJ2-7
V gene: TRBV4-3
CDR3 protein: ASSQDEGNREIYEQY

J gene: TRBJ2-3
V gene: TRBV4-2
CDR3 protein: ASSQARLRTDTQY

J gene: TRBJ2-1
V gene: TRBV27
CDR3 protein: ASRELTGGREKF

J gene: TRBJ2-1
V gene: TRBV7-9
CDR3 protein: ASTSSGRINEQF

J gene: TRBJ2-7
V gene: TRBV6-1
CDR3 protein: ASSPTGFYSGSEQY

J gene: TRBJ2-2
V gene: TRBV15
CDR3 protein: ATSRDRGGANTGELF

J gene: TRBJ2-3
V gene: TRBV10-3
CDR3 protein: AISPEDSNVPDTQY

J gene: TRBJ1-2
V gene: TRBV20-1
CDR3 protein: SAPEVGGYT

J gene: TRBJ2-3
V gene: TRBV15
CDR3 protein: ATSNRLASTDTQY

J gene: TRBJ1-5
V gene: TRBV18
CDR3 protein: ASSPGRRGVPNQPQH

J gene: TRBJ2-2
V gene: TRBV5-6
CDR3 protein: ASRAGASTGELF

J gene: TRBJ1-6
V gene: TRBV20-1
CDR3 protein: SASPRPEPSPLH

J gene: TRBJ1-1
V gene: TRBV27
CDR3 protein: ASSLVAPVGGRGTEAF

J gene: TRBJ2-3
V gene: TRBV4-1
CDR3 protein: ASSQVESTLDTQY

J gene: TRBJ2-1
V gene: TRBV11-2
CDR3 protein: ASSLEIAGEDEQF

J gene: TRBJ2-7
V gene: TRBV29-1
CDR3 protein: SVGASGAYEQY

J gene: TRBJ2-2
V gene: TRBV5-1
CDR3 protein: ASSLGSGELF

J gene: TRBJ2-1
V gene: TRBV29-1
CDR3 protein: SQGSSYNEQF

J gene: TRBJ2-4
V gene: TRBV29-1
CDR3 protein: SVAATGAKNIQY

J gene: TRBJ2-5
V gene: TRBV6-4
CDR3 protein: ANSDSELEQETQY

J gene: TRBJ2-7
V gene: TRBV12-3/TRBV12-4
CDR3 protein: ASSLFGTGFHEQY

J gene: TRBJ1-2
V gene: TRBV29-1
CDR3 protein: SVAMRQGSGYT

J gene: TRBJ2-7
V gene: TRBV29-1
CDR3 protein: SVELTSSYEQY

J gene: TRBJ2-7
V gene: TRBV5-1
CDR3 protein: ASTDQGREQY

J gene: TRBJ2-3
V gene: TRBV24-1
CDR3 protein: ATSAQGRDNTDTQY

J gene: TRBJ2-1
V gene: TRBV20-1
CDR3 protein: SASTGLAGSYNEQF

J gene: TRBJ2-5
V gene: TRBV29-1
CDR3 protein: SGDREQETQY

J gene: TRBJ1-6
V gene: TRBV12-3/TRBV12-4
CDR3 protein: ASSFRTGQGNSPLH

J gene: TRBJ2-2
V gene: TRBV24-1
CDR3 protein: ATSDLDGTGDTGELF

J gene: TRBJ2-5
V gene: TRBV7-9
CDR3 protein: ASRSLAEPEETQY

J gene: TRBJ2-1
V gene: TRBV6-1
CDR3 protein: ASSEVKDEQF

J gene: -
V gene: TRBV29-1
CDR3 protein: SVALQVSYEQY

J gene: TRBJ2-7
V gene: TRBV6-6
CDR3 protein: ASSPLARGPYEQY

J gene: TRBJ2-1
V gene: TRBV20-1
CDR3 protein: SAPREISYNEQF

J gene: TRBJ2-1
V gene: TRBV4-1
CDR3 protein: ASSQVPGGLNEQF

J gene: TRBJ1-1
V gene: TRBV7-2
CDR3 protein: ASSSQLRTEAF

J gene: TRBJ1-1
V gene: TRBV11-2
CDR3 protein: ASNSGGLNTEAF